Presented here are 21 T cell receptor beta chains from one specimen sequenced in a study of immune evolution from preneoplasia to lung adenocarcinoma. Sequencing used immunoSEQ multiplex PCR; TCRdb keeps in-frame clones, though not all of them. The data hold about 6,500 clones, with around 85% observed a single time. Sequenced: FFPE invasive lung adenocarcinoma tissue. The receptors were gathered from a person aged 60 to 70 with lung adenocarcinoma.

This rearrangement joins TRBV11-3 to TRBJ2-7; no clear D gene. With 3 bases removed from V and 5 bases from J, the gap between germline ends came to 8 bases. CDR1 is SGHNT and CDR2 is YENEEA in the germline V gene. The CDR3 runs to 12 residues. CDR3 sequence reads: CASSLAEHEQYF. In DNA, the CDR3 is TGTGCCAGCAGCTTGGCCGAGCACGAGCAGTACTTC.

The chain joins TRBV2 to TRBJ1-4, with a tentative D call TRBD1 (6 bases). Per the germline V gene, CDR1 is SNHLY and CDR2 is FYNNEI. The ends were cut back, 3 bases at V and 8 bases at J, with 16 bases in the middle. This CDR3 region has 15 residues. The CDR3 region has the DNA TGTGCCAGCAGTGATCCGGGACAAGTCCGGGAAAAACTGTTTTTT. The encoded protein is CASSDPGQVREKLFF.

V gene TRBV27 combines with J gene TRBJ1-1, with D possibly being TRBD1 (5 bases). This CDR3 is 14 amino acids long. Germline-derived CDR1 and CDR2 are MNHEY and SMNVEV (reference sequence). V lost 8 bases and J 8 bases, leaving 21 bases between the germline ends. CDR3 loop: CASHTLQRDGEAFF. DNA for the CDR3: TGTGCCAGCCATACTCTCCAGAGGGACGGGGAAGCTTTCTTT.

This clone was counted once. This chain connects TRBV6-5 to TRBJ2-7; perhaps TRBD2 as D (5 bases). The length of the CDR3 is 15 residues. Germline assignment: CDR1 MNHEY and CDR2 SVGAGI. The V end was cut by 6 bases, the J end by 1 base, with 16 bases between. The CDR3 here is CASSLTLGGSYEQYF. The CDR3 coding sequence is TGTGCCAGCAGCCTAACACTAGGCGGGTCCTACGAGCAGTACTTC.

This clone was detected a few times. The chain is built from TRBV18 and TRBJ1-1, with D tentatively TRBD1 (6 bases). Germline V CDR1 and CDR2: KGHSH, LQKENI. The CDR3 consists of 15 residues. V shed 0 bases and J shed 4 bases, with 12 bases lying between them. The CDR3 sequence is CASSPPRGTRTEAFF. The CDR3 nucleotides read TGTGCCAGCTCACCACCGAGGGGGACGCGCACTGAAGCTTTCTTT. The full variable domain, in which reference TRBV18 and TRBJ1-1 provide the parts outside the CDR3, is NAGVMQNPRHLVRRRGQEARLRCSPMKGHSHVYWYRQLPEEGLKFMVYLQKENIIDESGMPKERFSAEFPKEGPSILRIQQVVRGDSAAYFCASSPPRGTRTEAFFGQGTRLTVV.

This clone was observed a handful of times. The V and J genes are TRBV5-4 and TRBJ2-7; D is unclear. The germline V and J ends were trimmed by 4 bases and 0 bases, with 20 bases remaining between them. The germline V gene encodes CDR1 SGHNT and CDR2 YYREEE (reference sequence). This CDR3 comprises 17 residues. The CDR3 reads CASSLWDQLSLSYEQYF. The CDR3 nucleotides are TGTGCCAGCAGCCTATGGGATCAGCTCTCCCTCTCCTACGAGCAGTACTTC.

The chain uses TRBV5-1 and TRBJ2-1, with TRBD1 as a possible D gene (6 bases). This CDR3 is built from 18 residues. V lost 4 bases to trimming and J lost 0 bases, with 20 bases between them. Germline assignment: CDR1 SGHRS and CDR2 YFSETQ. The CDR3 sequence is CASSPITGSWGSYNEQFF. The CDR3 region has the DNA TGCGCCAGCAGCCCGATTACAGGGTCCTGGGGCTCCTACAATGAGCAGTTCTTC.

J is TRBJ1-2 and V is TRBV19, with D maybe TRBD1 (5 bases). The V gene's germline CDR1 is LNHDA and CDR2 SQIVND (reference sequence). V was cut by 3 bases and J by 7 bases, with 21 bases left in between. This CDR3 is 16 amino acids long. CDR3 region: CASSIDGRGSSSGYTF. CDR3 DNA: TGTGCCAGTAGTATTGACGGGCGGGGCAGCTCGTCTGGCTACACCTTC. Supplemented by reference TRBV19 and TRBJ1-2, the full variable domain reads DGGITQSPKYLFRKEGQNVTLSCEQNLNHDAMYWYRQDPGQGLRLIYYSQIVNDFQKGDIAEGYSVSREKKESFPLTVTSAQKNPTAFYLCASSIDGRGSSSGYTFGSGTRLTVV.

This CDR3 is CAWTPLTGAFF. The CDR3 nucleotides are TGTGCCTGGACCCCACTGACCGGAGCTTTCTTT. V and J are TRBV30 and TRBJ1-1; no clear D gene. The CDR3 is 11 amino acids. Per the germline V gene, CDR1 is GTSNPN and CDR2 is SVGIG (reference sequence). Deletions cut 4 bases from V and 10 bases from J, with 13 bases between.

The CDR3 DNA reads TGCGCCAGCAGTGAGGCCGGGAGTCTTCAAGAGACCCAGTACTTC. This translates into CASSEAGSLQETQYF. The rearrangement joins TRBV10-1 to TRBJ2-5; perhaps TRBD2 as D (6 bases). V dropped 2 bases and J dropped 2 bases, with 12 bases sitting between them. The CDR3 is made up of 15 amino acids. Germline loops: CDR1 WNHNN, CDR2 SYGVQD (reference sequence).

The chain uses TRBV30 and TRBJ2-1, with D possibly being TRBD1 (5 bases). There are 13 residues in the CDR3. Germline V CDR1 and CDR2: GTSNPN, SVGIG (reference sequence). Trimming removed 3 bases at V and 7 bases at J, with 13 bases between. The CDR3 sequence: CAWRKGSQNEQFF. In DNA form, the CDR3 reads TGTGCCTGGAGAAAGGGGTCCCAAAATGAGCAGTTCTTC.

The chain links TRBV29-1 to TRBJ2-5; D might be TRBD1 (5 bases). The CDR3 loop spans 12 amino acids. V lost 7 bases and J lost 4, with 13 bases in between. Germline lookup yields CDR1 SQVTM and CDR2 ANQGSEA. CDR3 residues: CSADSSRETQYF. DNA for the CDR3: TGCAGCGCTGACAGTTCCAGAGAGACCCAGTACTTC.

CDR3 residues: CAISRDSNYGYTF. CDR3 nucleotides: TGTGCCATCAGCCGGGATAGTAACTATGGCTACACCTTC. The chain carries TRBV10-3 and TRBJ1-2; D gene uncertain. This CDR3 is 13 amino acids long. V lost 6 bases, J lost 1 base, and 9 bases lay in between. CDR1 is ENHRY, CDR2 SYGVKD, per germline.

J is TRBJ1-1 and V is TRBV30; no reliable D call. This CDR3 is 15 amino acids long. V gave up 5 bases and J gave up 1 base, with 17 bases separating them. Germline V CDR1 and CDR2: GTSNPN, SVGIG (reference sequence). The CDR3 coding sequence is TGTGCCTGGGTACCTACGACGCGGCCGAACACTGAAGCTTTCTTT. Translating it yields CAWVPTTRPNTEAFF.

This chain connects TRBV6-5 to TRBJ2-7; 7 bases are a match to TRBD2. Germline CDR1 reads MNHEY; CDR2 reads SVGAGI. The junction had 10 bases not matched to a gene; V was cut back by 6 bases and J by 5 bases. The CDR3 runs 14 residues. The CDR3 protein is CASSPTSLINEQYF. The CDR3 region has the DNA TGTGCCAGCAGCCCGACTAGCCTTATCAACGAGCAGTACTTC.

The genes are TRBV28 and TRBJ1-2; D ambiguous. The CDR3 is 14 amino acids. Germline values: CDR1 MDHEN, CDR2 SYDVKM. With 6 bases removed from V and 2 bases from J, the gap between germline ends came to 13 bases. The CDR3 DNA sequence: TGTGCCAGCAGGGGTCAAGGAGAAAACTATGGCTACACCTTC. Encoded protein: CASRGQGENYGYTF.

This rearrangement joins TRBV7-2 to TRBJ1-2; 8 nucleotides match TRBD1. The CDR3 is 15 amino acids. Trimming cost V 4 bases and J 2 bases; bases outside gene matches: 6. The germline CDR1 and CDR2 sequences are SGHTA and FQGNSA. The CDR3 loop is CASSSGQGLNYGYTF. Written as DNA, the CDR3 is TGTGCCAGCAGCTCAGGACAGGGCTTAAACTATGGCTACACCTTC.

V and J are TRBV5-1 and TRBJ1-1, with 9 nucleotides matching TRBD1. Germline loops: CDR1 SGHRS, CDR2 YFSETQ. The CDR3 runs to 16 residues. Germline trimming cut 4 bases from V and 11 bases from J; bases unmatched to any gene: 18. CDR3 sequence: CASSRRDRVESGEAFF. In DNA, the CDR3 is TGCGCCAGCAGCAGACGGGACAGGGTAGAGTCGGGTGAGGCTTTCTTT.

The chain is built from TRBV5-8 and TRBJ2-6, with D maybe TRBD1 (6 bases). The CDR3 loop spans 15 amino acids. V was pared by 4 bases and J by 3 bases, with 11 bases between. Germline V gene data show CDR1 as SGHTS and CDR2 as YDEGEE. CDR3 coding DNA: TGTGCCAGCAGCAGAACAGGGTTTGGGGCCAACGTCCTGACTTTC. Translated, it gives CASSRTGFGANVLTF.

This clone was seen once. V usage is TRBV18 and J usage is TRBJ2-5; TRBD1 is a possible D gene (6 bases). The CDR3 sequence is 13 residues long. CDR1 is KGHSH, CDR2 LQKENI, per germline. Between the trimmed V and J ends, which lost 4 bases and 0 bases, there was a span of 6 bases. The CDR3 loop reads CASSQGDQETQYF. As DNA, the CDR3 is TGTGCCAGCTCACAGGGGGACCAAGAGACCCAGTACTTC. Looking up the rest from reference TRBV18 and TRBJ2-5 gives the full variable domain: NAGVMQNPRHLVRRRGQEARLRCSPMKGHSHVYWYRQLPEEGLKFMVYLQKENIIDESGMPKERFSAEFPKEGPSILRIQQVVRGDSAAYFCASSQGDQETQYFGPGTRLLVL.

The chain uses TRBV5-6 and TRBJ1-1, with a tentative D call TRBD1 (5 bases). The V gene lost 0 bases and the J gene lost 5 bases, with 11 bases spanning the gap. The germline CDR1 and CDR2 sequences are SGHDT and YYEEEE. This CDR3 region has 14 residues. In DNA form, the CDR3 reads TGTGCCAGCAGCTTGGACAGGCCTGGGACTGAAGCTTTCTTT. Translating gives CASSLDRPGTEAFF.